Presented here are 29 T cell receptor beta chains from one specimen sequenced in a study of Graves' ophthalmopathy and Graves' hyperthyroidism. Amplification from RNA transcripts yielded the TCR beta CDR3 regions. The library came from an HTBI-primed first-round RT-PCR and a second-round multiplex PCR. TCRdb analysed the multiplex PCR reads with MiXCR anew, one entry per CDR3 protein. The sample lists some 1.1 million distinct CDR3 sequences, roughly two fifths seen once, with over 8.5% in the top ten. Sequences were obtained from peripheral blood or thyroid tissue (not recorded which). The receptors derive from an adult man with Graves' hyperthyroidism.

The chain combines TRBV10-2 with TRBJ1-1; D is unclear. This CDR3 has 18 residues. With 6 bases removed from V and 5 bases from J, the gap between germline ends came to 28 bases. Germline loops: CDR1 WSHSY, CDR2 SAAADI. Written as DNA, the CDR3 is TGCGCCAGCAGGGCGGGAGCGGGGTGGAAGTGCGAGAAAACTGAAGCTTTCTTT. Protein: CASRAGAGWKCEKTEAFF.

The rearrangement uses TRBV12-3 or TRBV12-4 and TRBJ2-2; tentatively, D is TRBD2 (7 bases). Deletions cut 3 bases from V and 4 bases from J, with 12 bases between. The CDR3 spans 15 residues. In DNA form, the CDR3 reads TGTGCCAGCAGTTTGGGGGGGCCGGGCACCGGGGAGCTGTTTTTT. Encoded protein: CASSLGGPGTGELFF.

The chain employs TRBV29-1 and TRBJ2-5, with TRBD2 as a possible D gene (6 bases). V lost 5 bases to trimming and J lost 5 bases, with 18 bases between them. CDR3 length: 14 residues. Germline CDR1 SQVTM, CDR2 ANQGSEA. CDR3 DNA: TGCAGCGTTTGGGGGGACGCCCCCCGGGAGACCCAGTACTTC. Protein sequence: CSVWGDAPRETQYF.

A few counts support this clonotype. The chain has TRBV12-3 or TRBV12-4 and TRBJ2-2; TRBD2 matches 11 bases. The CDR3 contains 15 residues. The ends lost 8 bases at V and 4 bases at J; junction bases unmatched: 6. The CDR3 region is CASLLAGEPTGELFF. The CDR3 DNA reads TGTGCCAGCCTACTAGCGGGAGAACCCACCGGGGAGCTGTTTTTT.

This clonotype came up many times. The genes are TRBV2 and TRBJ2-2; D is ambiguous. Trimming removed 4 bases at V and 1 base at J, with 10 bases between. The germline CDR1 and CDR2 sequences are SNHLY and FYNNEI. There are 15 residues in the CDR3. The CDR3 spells CASSGRTVNTGELFF. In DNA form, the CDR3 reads TGTGCCAGCAGTGGGCGGACCGTGAACACCGGGGAGCTGTTTTTT.

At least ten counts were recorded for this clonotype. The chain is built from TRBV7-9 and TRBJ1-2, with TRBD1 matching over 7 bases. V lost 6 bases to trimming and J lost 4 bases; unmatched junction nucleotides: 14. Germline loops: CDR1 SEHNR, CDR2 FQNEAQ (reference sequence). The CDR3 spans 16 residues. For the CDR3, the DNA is TGTGCCAGCAGTTCCACTGCCAGTTCAGGGGGCTATGGCTACACCTTC. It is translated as CASSSTASSGGYGYTF.

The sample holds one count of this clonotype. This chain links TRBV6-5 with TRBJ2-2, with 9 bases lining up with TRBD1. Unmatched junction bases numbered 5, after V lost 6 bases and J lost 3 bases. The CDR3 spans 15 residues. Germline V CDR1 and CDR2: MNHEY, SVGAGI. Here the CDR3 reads CASSWDREDTGELFF. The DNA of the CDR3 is TGTGCCAGCAGCTGGGACAGGGAGGACACCGGGGAGCTGTTTTTT.

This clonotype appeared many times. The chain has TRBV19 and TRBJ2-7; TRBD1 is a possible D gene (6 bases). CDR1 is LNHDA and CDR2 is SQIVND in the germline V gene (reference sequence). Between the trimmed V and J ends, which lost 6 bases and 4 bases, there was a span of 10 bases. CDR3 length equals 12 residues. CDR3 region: CASSRGFYEQYF. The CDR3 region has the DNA TGTGCCAGTAGCAGGGGATTTTACGAGCAGTACTTC.

The CDR3 reads CASSLPPYGYTF. The CDR3 coding sequence is TGTGCCAGCAGTTTGCCTCCCTATGGCTACACCTTC. The V gene is TRBV25-1, the J gene TRBJ1-2; D unresolved. The CDR3 runs 12 residues. The germline CDR1 and CDR2 sequences are MGHDK and SYGVNS. The ends were cut back, 5 bases at V and 4 bases at J, with 8 bases in the middle.

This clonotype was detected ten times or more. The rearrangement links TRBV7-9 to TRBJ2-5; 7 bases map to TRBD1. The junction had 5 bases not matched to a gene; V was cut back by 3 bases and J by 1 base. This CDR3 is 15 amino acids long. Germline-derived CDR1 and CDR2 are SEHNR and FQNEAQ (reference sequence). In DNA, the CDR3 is TGTGCCAGCAGCTTCTTTCGGGACAGCCAAGAGACCCAGTACTTC. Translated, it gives CASSFFRDSQETQYF.

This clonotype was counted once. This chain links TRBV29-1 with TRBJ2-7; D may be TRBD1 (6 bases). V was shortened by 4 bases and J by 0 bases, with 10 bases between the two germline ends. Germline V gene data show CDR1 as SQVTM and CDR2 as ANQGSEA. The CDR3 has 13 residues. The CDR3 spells CSVGGGNSYEQYF. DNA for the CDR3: TGCAGCGTTGGAGGGGGTAACTCCTACGAGCAGTACTTC.

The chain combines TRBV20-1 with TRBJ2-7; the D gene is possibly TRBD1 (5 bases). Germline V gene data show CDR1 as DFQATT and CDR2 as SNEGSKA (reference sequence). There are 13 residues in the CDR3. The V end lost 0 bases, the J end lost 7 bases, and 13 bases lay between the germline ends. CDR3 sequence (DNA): TGCAGTGCTAGAGATATGGGGCACCAAGAGCAGTACTTC. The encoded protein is CSARDMGHQEQYF.

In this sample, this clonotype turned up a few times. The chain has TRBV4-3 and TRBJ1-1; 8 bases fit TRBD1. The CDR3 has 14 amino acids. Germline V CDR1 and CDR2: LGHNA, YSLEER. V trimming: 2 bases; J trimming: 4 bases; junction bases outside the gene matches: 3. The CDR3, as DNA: TGCGCCAGCAGCCAACCAGGGGGCGGCACTGAAGCTTTCTTT. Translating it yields CASSQPGGGTEAFF.

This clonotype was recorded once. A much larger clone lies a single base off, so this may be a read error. The DNA for the CDR3 is TGTGCCGGCAGCCCCAACAGGGGACAGAACACTGAAGCTTTCTTT. Its translation is CAGSPNRGQNTEAFF. V and J are TRBV7-9 and TRBJ1-1, with 7 bases lining up with TRBD1. The CDR3 is 15 amino acids. CDR1 SEHNR and CDR2 FQNEAQ come from the germline V gene (reference sequence).

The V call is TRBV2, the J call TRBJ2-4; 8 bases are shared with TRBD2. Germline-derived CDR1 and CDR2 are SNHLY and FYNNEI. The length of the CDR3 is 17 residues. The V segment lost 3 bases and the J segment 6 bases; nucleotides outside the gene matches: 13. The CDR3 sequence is CASSDPRDGTRLNIQYF. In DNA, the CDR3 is TGTGCCAGCAGTGATCCCCGCGACGGGACTAGATTAAACATTCAGTACTTC. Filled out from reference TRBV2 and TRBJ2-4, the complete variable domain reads EPEVTQTPSHQVTQMGQEVILRCVPISNHLYFYWYRQILGQKVEFLVSFYNNEISEKSEIFDDQFSVERPDGSNFTLKIRSTKLEDSAMYFCASSDPRDGTRLNIQYFGAGTRLSVL.

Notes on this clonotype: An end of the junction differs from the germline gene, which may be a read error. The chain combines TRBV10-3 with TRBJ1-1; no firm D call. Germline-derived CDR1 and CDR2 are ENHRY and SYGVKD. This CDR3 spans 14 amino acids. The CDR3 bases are TGTGCCAGCAGTTACTCGGAGGCCTACACTGAAGCTTTCTTT. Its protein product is CASSYSEAYTEAFF.

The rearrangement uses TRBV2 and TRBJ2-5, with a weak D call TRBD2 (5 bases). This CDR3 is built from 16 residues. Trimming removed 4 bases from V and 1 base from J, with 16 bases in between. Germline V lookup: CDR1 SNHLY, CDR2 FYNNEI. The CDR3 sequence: CASSADLGWGQETQYF. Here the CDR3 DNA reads TGTGCCAGCAGTGCGGACTTGGGTTGGGGCCAAGAGACCCAGTACTTC.

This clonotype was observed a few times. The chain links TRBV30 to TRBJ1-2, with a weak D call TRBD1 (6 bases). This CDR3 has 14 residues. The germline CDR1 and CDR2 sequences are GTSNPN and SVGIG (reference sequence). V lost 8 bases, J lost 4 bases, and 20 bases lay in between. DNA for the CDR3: TGTGCCCTCCCTCCTAAGGGGGGGACCTATGGCTACACCTTC. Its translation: CALPPKGGTYGYTF.

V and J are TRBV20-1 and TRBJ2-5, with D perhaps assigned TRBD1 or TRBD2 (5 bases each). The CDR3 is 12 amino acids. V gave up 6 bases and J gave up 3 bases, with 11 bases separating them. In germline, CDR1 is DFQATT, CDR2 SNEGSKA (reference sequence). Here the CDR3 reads CSAWDREETQYF. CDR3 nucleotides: TGCAGTGCCTGGGACCGGGAAGAGACCCAGTACTTC.

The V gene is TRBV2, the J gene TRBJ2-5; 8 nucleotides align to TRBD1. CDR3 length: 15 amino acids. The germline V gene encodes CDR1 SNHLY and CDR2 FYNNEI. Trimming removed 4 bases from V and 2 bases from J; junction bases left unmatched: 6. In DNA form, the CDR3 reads TGTGCCAGCAGTGGTGGACAGGGAAAACAAGAGACCCAGTACTTC. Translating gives CASSGGQGKQETQYF.

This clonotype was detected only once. Here the CDR3 reads CSLDRTNSYEQYF. The CDR3 DNA sequence: TGCAGCTTAGATCGGACGAACTCCTACGAGCAGTACTTC. J is TRBJ2-7 and V is TRBV29-1; D is undetermined. V was pared by 8 bases and J by 0 bases, with 14 bases between. CDR1 is SQVTM and CDR2 is ANQGSEA in the germline V gene. The CDR3 spans 13 residues.

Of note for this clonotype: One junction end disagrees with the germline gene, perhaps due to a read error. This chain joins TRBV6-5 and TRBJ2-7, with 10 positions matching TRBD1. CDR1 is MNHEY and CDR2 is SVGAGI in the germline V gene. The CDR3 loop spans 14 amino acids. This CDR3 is CASRRGQGGNEQCF. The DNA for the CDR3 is TGTGCCAGCAGGCGCGGACAGGGGGGGAACGAGCAGTGCTTC.

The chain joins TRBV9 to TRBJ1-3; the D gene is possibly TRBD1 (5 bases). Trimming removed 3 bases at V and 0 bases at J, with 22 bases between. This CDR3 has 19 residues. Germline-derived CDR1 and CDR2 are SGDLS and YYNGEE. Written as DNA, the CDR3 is TGTGCCAGCAGCGAGAGAGGGGCCCGGCCGGCTAACTCTGGAAACACCATATATTTT. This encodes CASSERGARPANSGNTIYF.

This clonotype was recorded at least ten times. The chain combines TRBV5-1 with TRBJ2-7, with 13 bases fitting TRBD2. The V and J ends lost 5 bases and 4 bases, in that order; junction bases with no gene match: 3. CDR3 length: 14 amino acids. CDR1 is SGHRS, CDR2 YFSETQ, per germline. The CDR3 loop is CASRTSGRTYEQYF. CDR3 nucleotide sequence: TGCGCCAGCAGGACTAGCGGGAGGACGTACGAGCAGTACTTC. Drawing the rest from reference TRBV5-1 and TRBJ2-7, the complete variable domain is KAGVTQTPRYLIKTRGQQVTLSCSPISGHRSVSWYQQTPGQGLQFLFEYFSETQRNKGNFPGRFSGRQFSNSRSEMNVSTLELGDSALYLCASRTSGRTYEQYFGPGTRLTVT.

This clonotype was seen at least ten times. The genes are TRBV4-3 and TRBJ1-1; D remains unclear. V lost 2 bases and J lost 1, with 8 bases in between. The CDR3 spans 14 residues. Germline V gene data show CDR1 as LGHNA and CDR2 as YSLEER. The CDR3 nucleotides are TGCGCCAGCAGCCAAAGGTACGGGAACACTGAAGCTTTCTTT. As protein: CASSQRYGNTEAFF.

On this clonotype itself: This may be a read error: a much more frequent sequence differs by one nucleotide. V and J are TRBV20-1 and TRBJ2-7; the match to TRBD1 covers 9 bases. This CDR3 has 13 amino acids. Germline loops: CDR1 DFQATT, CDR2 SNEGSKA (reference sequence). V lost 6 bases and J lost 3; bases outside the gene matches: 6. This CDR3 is CSAFDRGIYEQYF. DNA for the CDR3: TGCAGTGCATTCGACAGGGGGATCTACGAGCAGTACTTC.

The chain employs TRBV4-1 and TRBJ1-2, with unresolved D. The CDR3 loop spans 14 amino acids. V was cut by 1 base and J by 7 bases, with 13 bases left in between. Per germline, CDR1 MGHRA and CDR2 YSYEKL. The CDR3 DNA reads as TGCGCCAGCAGCCAAGTTGGGCGGGCTGGTGGCTACACCTTC. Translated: CASSQVGRAGGYTF.

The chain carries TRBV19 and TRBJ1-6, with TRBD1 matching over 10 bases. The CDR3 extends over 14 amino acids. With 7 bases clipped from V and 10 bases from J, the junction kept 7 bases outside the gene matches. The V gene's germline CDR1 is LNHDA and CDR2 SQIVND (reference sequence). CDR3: CASTSGQGMSPLHF. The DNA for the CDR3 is TGTGCCAGTACCTCGGGACAGGGGATGTCACCCCTCCACTTT.

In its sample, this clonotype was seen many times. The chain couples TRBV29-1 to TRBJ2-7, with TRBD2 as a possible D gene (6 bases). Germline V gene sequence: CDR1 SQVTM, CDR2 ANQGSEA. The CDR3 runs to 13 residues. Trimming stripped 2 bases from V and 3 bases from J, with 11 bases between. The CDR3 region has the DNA TGCAGCGTTGAATCGGGAGCGAACTACGAGCAGTACTTC. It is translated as CSVESGANYEQYF.